This is a list of T cell receptor beta chains from one sample in a study of OX40 agonist ivuxolimab in advanced cancers. Profiling relied on immunoSEQ multiplex PCR, and the TCRdb table lists in-frame clones only, not all of them. This sample has about 76,000 clones, with roughly 89% found just once. Sample: CD4+ or CD8+ T cells sorted from blood, taken in a trial of the OX40 agonist ivuxolimab. All receptors derive from an adult with an advanced solid tumor such as melanoma, head and neck, liver or kidney cancer. The CDR3 runs from the conserved cysteine through the conserved F or W. Each record gives: clone size, D gene, J gene, V gene, CDR3 DNA, CDR3 protein. D genes are given only for firm matches. Size is omitted from some rows. Given values are once, few, many or a class for expanded clones.

. . TRBJ1-1 TRBV5-1 TGCGCCAGCAGCTTGCGGGGGCGGGGGACTGAAGCTTTCTTT CASSLRGRGTEAFF
. . TRBJ2-1 TRBV4-1 TGCGCCAGCAGCCAAGATGATCAGGAGCAGTTCTTC CASSQDDQEQFF
. . TRBJ2-1 TRBV6-9 TGTGCCAGCAGTTACCTCCATGAGCAGTTCTTC CASSYLHEQFF
. . TRBJ2-5 TRBV6-1 TGTGCCAGCAGTGACAGGGCAGAGACCCAGTACTTC CASSDRAETQYF
once . TRBJ1-2 TRBV19 TGTGCCAGTAGTATGCCAGGGGAATATCGATATGGCTACACCTTC CASSMPGEYRYGYTF
once . TRBJ1-1 TRBV10-2 TGCGCCAGCAGTGCCGGCTTGAACACTGAAGCTTTCTTT CASSAGLNTEAFF
few . TRBJ2-5 TRBV4-1 TGCGCCAGCAGCCTCTTGGATAGCGCTTATGAGACCCAGTACTTC CASSLLDSAYETQYF
. . TRBJ2-7 TRBV10-1 TGCGCCAGCACCAATAGTGTTCCCTCCTACGAGCAGTACTTC CASTNSVPSYEQYF
. . TRBJ1-2 TRBV19 TGTGCCAGTAGTATGATTCCAGGGCCAAGGGGCTACACCTTC CASSMIPGPRGYTF
. . TRBJ1-1 TRBV30 TGTGCCTGGAGTGTTTCCTCGGCTGAAGCTTTCTTT CAWSVSSAEAFF
. . TRBJ1-2 TRBV2 TGTGCCAGCAGTGCGGTCACCGTGAGAGCTAACTATGGCTACACCTTC CASSAVTVRANYGYTF
. TRBD2 TRBJ2-3 TRBV4-2 TGTGCCAGCAGCCAAGGGGTAGCGGGAGGGGTAGATACGCAGTATTTT CASSQGVAGGVDTQYF
. . TRBJ2-5 TRBV11-2 TGTGCCAGCAGCTTAGCCAGGGAAGAGACCCAGTACTTC CASSLAREETQYF
. TRBD2 TRBJ2-3 TRBV6-6 TGTGCCAGCAGTTACTCGAGCCGGGAGGACACAGATACGCAGTATTTT CASSYSSREDTDTQYF
once TRBD2 TRBJ2-7 TRBV7-7 TGTGCTAGCAGCGGGGGACTAGCGGACGAGCAGTACTTC CASSGGLADEQYF
. . TRBJ2-7 TRBV19 TGTGCCAGTAGTCCGAACTACAGGGATGAGCAGTACTTC CASSPNYRDEQYF
. TRBD2 TRBJ2-7 TRBV6-5 TGTGCCAGCAGGGACGGGACTAGCGGGACCTACGAGCAGTACTTC CASRDGTSGTYEQYF
. . TRBJ2-1 TRBV18 TGTGCCAGCTCACCACCGGGCACAGAACTTTACAATGAGCAGTTCTTC CASSPPGTELYNEQFF
few TRBD2 TRBJ2-1 TRBV18 TGTGCCAGCTCACTCCTAGCGGGAGTGGAGAATGAGCAGTTCTTC CASSLLAGVENEQFF
once . TRBJ1-3 TRBV27 TGTGCCAGCAGTTTATCTAAGGTTGGAAACACCATATATTTT CASSLSKVGNTIYF
. . TRBJ1-5 TRBV28 TGTGCCAGCAGTAACCTCCTAGGAATCAACAATCAGCCCCAGCATTTT CASSNLLGINNQPQHF
. TRBD1 TRBJ2-1 TRBV18 TGTGCCAGCTCACCACCAGGACAGGGTTTCTACAATGAGCAGTTCTTC CASSPPGQGFYNEQFF
. . TRBJ1-1 TRBV19 TGTGCCAGTCAAGCCCGGGGACGGCTGAACACTGAAGCTTTCTTT CASQARGRLNTEAFF
. . TRBJ2-1 TRBV7-3 TGTGCCAGCAGCGTTTCTGACAGCTCCGCAACTATTTCTTACAATGAGCAGTTCTTC CASSVSDSSATISYNEQFF
. . TRBJ1-1 TRBV9 TGTGCCAGCGGAATCGGGACAATCGGTGAAGCTTTCTTT CASGIGTIGEAFF
once . TRBJ2-7 TRBV18 TGTGCCAGCTCACCCCAGGGCGCCGAGCAGTACTTC CASSPQGAEQYF
. . TRBJ2-7 TRBV30 TGTGCCTGGAGGGCGCTGGACAGACCCTCCTACGAGCAGTACTTC CAWRALDRPSYEQYF
. TRBD2 TRBJ2-5 TRBV19 TGTGCCAGTAGTATCTCACTAGCGGGAGGTGAGACCCAGTACTTC CASSISLAGGETQYF
. . TRBJ2-1 TRBV7-3 TGTGCCAGCAGCTCCAGCAGGGACCTATACAATGAGCAGTTCTTC CASSSSRDLYNEQFF
few . TRBJ1-5 TRBV18 TGTGCCAGCTCAAAATACCGGGACACCCGAGATCAGCCCCAGCATTTT CASSKYRDTRDQPQHF
once TRBD2 TRBJ2-7 TRBV9 TGTGCCAGCAGCGCCGACGGCGGGAGCTCCTACGAGCAGTACTTC CASSADGGSSYEQYF
. . TRBJ1-2 TRBV30 TGTGCCTGGAGGGGGGGCGGCTACACCTTC CAWRGGGYTF
once . TRBJ2-7 TRBV5-6 TGTGCCAGCAGCTTGGCCTACGAGCAGTACTTC CASSLAYEQYF
. TRBD1 TRBJ2-3 TRBV30 TGTGCCTGGGGAGCAGGGGGTGCAGATACGCAGTATTTT CAWGAGGADTQYF
. . TRBJ1-4 TRBV6-6 TGTGCCAGCAGTTACTCGACCGAAAAACTGTTTTTT CASSYSTEKLFF
. TRBD2 TRBJ2-7 TRBV5-8 TGTGCCAGCAGCCAGACTAGCGGGGAGTCCTACGAGCAGTACTTC CASSQTSGESYEQYF
. TRBD2 TRBJ2-1 TRBV7-2 TGTGCCAGCAGCTTGAGCGGGAGAACCGATGAGCAGTTCTTC CASSLSGRTDEQFF
once TRBD1 TRBJ2-1 TRBV28 TGTGCCAGCAGCCCGGGGGACAGGTACAATGAGCAGTTCTTC CASSPGDRYNEQFF
. . TRBJ2-1 TRBV11-3 TGTGCCAGCAGCTACTTCTGGCGGGACTACAATGAGCAGTTCTTC CASSYFWRDYNEQFF
. . TRBJ2-1 TRBV19 TGTGCCAGTAGTATAAGGGAGTTGGGGAGGTACAATGAGCAGTTCTTC CASSIRELGRYNEQFF
. TRBD2 TRBJ2-3 TRBV28 TGTGCCAGCAGTTTGGGGGGGAAAGGATCTTTGTATTTT CASSLGGKGSLYF
once . TRBJ1-1 TRBV27 TGTGCCAGCGGGGGAGGGGGGTCGAACACTGAAGCTTTCTTT CASGGGGSNTEAFF
once TRBD1 TRBJ1-2 TRBV29-1 TGCAGCGTGGATACAGGGGGCGGCTATGGCTACACCTTC CSVDTGGGYGYTF
few . TRBJ2-1 TRBV5-1 TGCGCCAGCATCCCGGAAAATTCCTACAATGAGCAGTTCTTC CASIPENSYNEQFF
. TRBD1 TRBJ2-7 TRBV6-6 TGTGCCAGCAGCCTAACGCCGGGACAGGGCTACGAGCAGTACTTC CASSLTPGQGYEQYF
. TRBD2 TRBJ2-3 TRBV9 TGTGCCAGCAGCGTAAAAGCGGGGCAGGGTACGCAGTATTTT CASSVKAGQGTQYF
. . TRBJ1-1 TRBV10-3 TGTGCCATCAGTGAAGGGACGCTAAGGACTGAAGCTTTCTTT CAISEGTLRTEAFF
. TRBD2 TRBJ2-1 TRBV19 TGTGCCAGTAGCCGGGTCCGGGTGGCGGGAGGGTTCTACAATGAGCAGTTCTTC CASSRVRVAGGFYNEQFF
. . TRBJ2-7 TRBV2 TGTGCCAGCAGTGAAAGGCCTCAGGCGGTTGTGTGCGGCTTC CASSERPQAVVCGF
. . TRBJ2-1 TRBV29-1 TGCAGCGTTGAGGTGGGTTACAATGAGCAGTTCTTC CSVEVGYNEQFF
. . TRBJ2-1 TRBV28 TGTGCCAGCAGGTCTACCGGGACACGAAACTACAATGAGCAGTTCTTC CASRSTGTRNYNEQFF